A single sample gave rise to the 27 T cell receptor beta chains below, sequenced in a study of blood T cell repertoires in COVID-19. This table comes from immunoSEQ multiplex PCR, and its TCRdb copy is limited to in-frame clones, with some not included. The sample has about 260,000 clones; approximately 84% are singletons. What was sequenced was peripheral blood. The receptors originated from a woman aged 80 or older with acute or convalescent COVID-19.

In the case of this clone: The same CDR3 arises from other DNA sequences in this sample as well. J is TRBJ2-7 and V is TRBV6-1; a weak D match, TRBD2 (6 bases). The V and J ends lost 2 bases and 7 bases respectively, with 9 bases between them. This CDR3 contains 12 residues. Germline V gene data show CDR1 as MNHNS and CDR2 as SASEGT. This CDR3 is CASSEWAGEQYF. The CDR3 nucleotides are TGTGCCAGCAGTGAATGGGCGGGGGAGCAGTACTTC.

This chain joins TRBV18 and TRBJ1-1, with TRBD1 identical over 7 bases. Trimming removed 5 bases from V and 3 bases from J; junction bases left unmatched: 3. CDR1 is KGHSH and CDR2 is LQKENI in the germline V gene. CDR3 length: 13 residues. The CDR3 DNA follows: TGTGCCAGCTCAGACAGGGTGGACACTGAAGCTTTCTTT. Residues: CASSDRVDTEAFF.

This rearrangement joins TRBV19 to TRBJ1-2; tentative D call: TRBD1 (6 bases). V gave up 0 bases and J gave up 4 bases, with 15 bases separating them. Germline CDR1 and CDR2: LNHDA and SQIVND (reference sequence). The CDR3 extends over 16 amino acids. DNA for the CDR3: TGTGCCAGTAGTATAGATTCGGGACACTCGCGCTATGGCTACACCTTC. It encodes CASSIDSGHSRYGYTF.

A word on this clone: Within the sample, other DNA sequences also encode this same CDR3. V usage is TRBV29-1 and J usage is TRBJ1-2; D is uncertain. The V gene lost 3 bases and the J gene lost 2 bases, with 7 bases spanning the gap. The CDR3 spans 12 residues. Germline V gene data show CDR1 as SQVTM and CDR2 as ANQGSEA. The CDR3 protein is CSVDGGNYGYTF. Here the CDR3 DNA reads TGCAGCGTTGATGGAGGGAACTATGGCTACACCTTC.

The V and J genes are TRBV5-4 and TRBJ1-3; TRBD1 agrees at 10 bases. Germline-derived CDR1 and CDR2 are SGHNT and YYREEE (reference sequence). The CDR3 spans 15 residues. J lost 8 bases, V lost 4 bases, and 9 bases had no gene match. CDR3 sequence reads: CASSPNPGQGHTIYF. DNA for the CDR3: TGTGCCAGCAGCCCTAATCCGGGACAGGGGCACACCATATATTTT.

The sample holds one count of this clone. This sequence joins TRBV12-1 and TRBJ2-2; the D segment call TRBD2 is taken from the table without a DNA check. TRBV12-1 is listed as a pseudogene. The CDR3 runs 15 residues. The CDR3 DNA is TGTGCCAGCAGCGCCAGGGACTCGAACACCGGGGAGCTGTTTTTT. This codes for CASSARDSNTGELFF.

This chain joins TRBV10-3 and TRBJ2-3; D possibly corresponds to TRBD1 (7 bases). V gave up 0 bases and J gave up 5 bases, with 9 bases separating them. Germline V lookup: CDR1 ENHRY, CDR2 SYGVKD. This CDR3 region has 14 residues. The CDR3 reads CAISESQGGDTQYF. The CDR3 DNA sequence: TGTGCCATCAGTGAGTCCCAGGGGGGAGATACGCAGTATTTT.

The chain uses TRBV2 and TRBJ2-7; 11 positions agree with TRBD2. CDR3 size: 14 residues. V trimming: 7 bases; J trimming: 7 bases; junction bases outside the gene matches: 9. The germline V gene has CDR1 SNHLY and CDR2 FYNNEI. The CDR3, as DNA: TGTGCCAGCAAGGTAGCGGGAGGGCCTAGGGAGCAGTACTTC. This encodes CASKVAGGPREQYF. The full variable domain, in which reference TRBV2 and TRBJ2-7 provide the parts outside the CDR3, is EPEVTQTPSHQVTQMGQEVILRCVPISNHLYFYWYRQILGQKVEFLVSFYNNEISEKSEIFDDQFSVERPDGSNFTLKIRSTKLEDSAMYFCASKVAGGPREQYFGPGTRLTVT.

The CDR3 region has the DNA TGCGCCAGCAGCCAGGGCCCCGGGACAGGAGGTGAAAAACTGTTTTTT. Translating it yields CASSQGPGTGGEKLFF. The chain recombines TRBV4-1 with TRBJ1-4, with TRBD1 identical over 8 bases. The J segment lost 7 bases and the V segment lost 3 bases, leaving 10 bases of the junction unmatched. Germline CDR1 is MGHRA and CDR2 is YSYEKL. The CDR3 contains 16 residues.

The chain has TRBV4-1 and TRBJ2-2; D might be TRBD1 (6 bases). The germline CDR1 and CDR2 sequences are MGHRA and YSYEKL. CDR3 length: 17 residues. Trimming stripped 0 bases from V and 3 bases from J, with 14 bases between. This CDR3 reads CASSQEENRVDTGELFF. Here the CDR3 DNA reads TGCGCCAGCAGCCAAGAAGAGAACAGGGTTGACACCGGGGAGCTGTTTTTT.

The chain recombines TRBV7-2 with TRBJ2-2, with TRBD1 matching over 8 bases. The CDR3 has 15 amino acids. The V gene's germline CDR1 is SGHTA and CDR2 FQGNSA. Germline trimming cut 5 bases from V and 1 base from J; bases unmatched to any gene: 3. CDR3 in amino acids: CASSRGQVNTGELFF. The CDR3 DNA reads TGTGCCAGCAGCAGGGGACAGGTGAACACCGGGGAGCTGTTTTTT.

The CDR3 DNA reads as TGTGCCAGCAGTGAGGGCACGCGGAACACTGAAGCTTTCTTT. Amino acids: CASSEGTRNTEAFF. The chain carries TRBV6-1 and TRBJ1-1; D not resolved. Looked up from germline, CDR1 is MNHNS and CDR2 is SASEGT. V was clipped by 3 bases and J by 1 base, with 9 bases between them. This CDR3 region has 14 residues.

The rearrangement uses TRBV5-4 and TRBJ2-1; possible D gene TRBD2, 7 bases. CDR1 is SGHNT and CDR2 is YYREEE in the germline V gene (reference sequence). V gave up 3 bases and J gave up 0 bases, with 13 bases separating them. The CDR3 is 16 residues long. The CDR3 here is CASSYGGGRSYNEQFF. The CDR3 coding sequence is TGTGCCAGCAGCTATGGCGGGGGCCGCTCCTACAATGAGCAGTTCTTC.

V usage is TRBV4-3 and J usage is TRBJ2-3, with TRBD2 identical over 9 bases. V trimming: 2 bases; J trimming: 3 bases; junction bases outside the gene matches: 21. The CDR3 loop spans 21 amino acids. Germline V CDR1 and CDR2: LGHNA, YSLEER. CDR3 bases: TGCGCCAGCAGCCAAAACCCCCCACACCTTAACCCTAGCGGGGAAACAGATACGCAGTATTTT. Translation gives CASSQNPPHLNPSGETDTQYF.

The chain has TRBV11-2 and TRBJ2-5; TRBD1 aligns across 7 bases. V lost 3 bases to trimming and J lost 3 bases; unmatched junction nucleotides: 1. This CDR3 comprises 13 residues. Germline V gene data show CDR1 as SGHAT and CDR2 as FQNNGV. The CDR3 bases are TGTGCCAGCAGCTTTACAGGGGAAGAGACCCAGTACTTC. The encoded protein is CASSFTGEETQYF. The whole variable domain, remainder taken from reference TRBV11-2 and TRBJ2-5, is EAGVAQSPRYKIIEKRQSVAFWCNPISGHATLYWYQQILGQGPKLLIQFQNNGVVDDSQLPKDRFSAERLKGVDSTLKIQPAKLEDSAVYLCASSFTGEETQYFGPGTRLLVL.

The chain employs TRBV5-5 and TRBJ2-5; 7 positions agree with TRBD2. Looked up from germline, CDR1 is SGHKS and CDR2 is YYEKEE (reference sequence). The CDR3 runs to 15 residues. Trimming cost V 4 bases and J 5 bases; bases outside gene matches: 11. The CDR3 spells CASSRASGGLETQYF. The CDR3 DNA follows: TGTGCCAGCAGCCGGGCGTCGGGGGGACTGGAGACCCAGTACTTC.

The genes are TRBV11-2 and TRBJ1-3; D not resolved. Germline loops: CDR1 SGHAT, CDR2 FQNNGV. This CDR3 spans 14 amino acids. Trimming removed 4 bases from V and 0 bases from J, with 7 bases in between. CDR3: CASSSGFSGNTIYF. The CDR3 DNA reads as TGTGCCAGCAGCTCAGGATTCTCTGGAAACACCATATATTTT.

The V call is TRBV5-6, the J call TRBJ2-2; TRBD1 matches at 8 bases. Looked up from germline, CDR1 is SGHDT and CDR2 is YYEEEE. The CDR3 loop spans 15 amino acids. V dropped 6 bases and J dropped 7; count of bases not matched to a gene: 11. CDR3 sequence reads: CASTPGQGTSGELFF. The CDR3 nucleotides read TGTGCCAGCACACCAGGACAGGGAACGAGCGGGGAGCTGTTTTTT. The complete variable domain, with remaining parts taken from reference TRBV5-6 and TRBJ2-2, reads DAGVTQSPTHLIKTRGQQVTLRCSPKSGHDTVSWYQQALGQGPQFIFQYYEEEERQRGNFPDRFSGHQFPNYSSELNVNALLLGDSALYLCASTPGQGTSGELFFGEGSRLTVL.

This rearrangement joins TRBV7-9 to TRBJ1-2; 7 positions match TRBD1. The V segment lost 1 base and the J segment 2 bases; nucleotides outside the gene matches: 1. CDR1 SEHNR and CDR2 FQNEAQ come from the germline V gene (reference sequence). The CDR3 extends over 14 amino acids. CDR3 sequence: CASSLGQGNYGYTF. CDR3 sequence (DNA): TGTGCCAGCAGCTTAGGACAGGGAAACTATGGCTACACCTTC.

This chain connects TRBV18 to TRBJ2-5; D is ambiguous. CDR3 length: 13 residues. Germline CDR1 is KGHSH and CDR2 is LQKENI. V lost 5 bases and J lost 5, with 12 bases in between. CDR3 sequence (DNA): TGTGCCAGCTCATCAAGCCGTAAGGAGACCCAGTACTTC. Protein product: CASSSSRKETQYF.

This chain joins TRBV25-1 and TRBJ2-3; D is uncertain. From germline, CDR1 is MGHDK and CDR2 SYGVNS. This CDR3 is built from 12 residues. V lost 5 bases and J lost 2, with 5 bases in between. CDR3 sequence (DNA): TGTGCCAGCAGTCCCTACACAGATACGCAGTATTTT. The encoded protein is CASSPYTDTQYF.

The chain employs TRBV7-3 and TRBJ2-3; perhaps TRBD1 as D (6 bases). Germline V gene lookup returns CDR1 SGHTA and CDR2 FQGTGA. V dropped 5 bases and J dropped 0 bases, with 12 bases sitting between them. CDR3 size: 15 residues. In DNA form, the CDR3 reads TGTGCCAGCAGCCCTCAGGGGACAAGCACAGATACGCAGTATTTT. Its translation: CASSPQGTSTDTQYF.

This clone was counted a few times. This chain links TRBV3-1 (or the pseudogene TRBV3-2) with TRBJ1-2; D unclear. V dropped 0 bases and J dropped 5 bases, with 7 bases sitting between them. Germline V lookup: CDR1 LGHDT, CDR2 YNNKEL (reference sequence). The CDR3 consists of 13 residues. CDR3 residues: CASSQEGAYGYTF. CDR3 DNA sequence: TGTGCCAGCAGCCAAGAGGGCGCTTATGGCTACACCTTC.

This chain connects TRBV2 to TRBJ2-1; D may be TRBD1 (5 bases). CDR1 SNHLY and CDR2 FYNNEI come from the germline V gene. The CDR3 extends over 16 amino acids. V was shortened by 1 base and J by 2 bases, with 12 bases between the two germline ends. The DNA for the CDR3 is TGTGCCAGCAGTGAAGAAGGGGCTCTCACCTACAATGAGCAGTTCTTC. This encodes CASSEEGALTYNEQFF.

V is TRBV2 and J is TRBJ1-1, with TRBD1 as a possible D gene (5 bases). With 8 bases removed from V and 1 base from J, the gap between germline ends came to 14 bases. Per germline, CDR1 SNHLY and CDR2 FYNNEI. The CDR3 totals 14 residues. In nucleotides, the CDR3 is TGTGCCAGCGGCGCACGGGGGGGGAACACTGAAGCTTTCTTT. Translation: CASGARGGNTEAFF.

This sequence joins TRBV12-5 and TRBJ2-3, with 7 bases lining up with TRBD2. The germline V gene has CDR1 LGHNT and CDR2 FRNRAP. V was clipped by 3 bases and J by 3 bases; unmatched bases: 6. The CDR3 runs 15 residues. This CDR3 reads CASGLGSGPTDTQYF. The CDR3 DNA reads TGTGCTAGTGGTTTAGGTAGCGGGCCGACAGATACGCAGTATTTT. Full variable domain (remainder filled in from reference TRBV12-5 and TRBJ2-3): DARVTQTPRHKVTEMGQEVTMRCQPILGHNTVFWYRQTMMQGLELLAYFRNRAPLDDSGMPKDRFSAEMPDATLATLKIQPSEPRDSAVYFCASGLGSGPTDTQYFGPGTRLTVL.

V usage is TRBV9 and J usage is TRBJ2-5; TRBD2 agrees at 11 bases. The V gene end was trimmed by 0 bases and the J gene end by 5 bases; junction bases not matched to a gene: 12. The CDR3 loop spans 18 amino acids. CDR1 SGDLS and CDR2 YYNGEE come from the germline V gene. The CDR3 sequence is CASSVGAGTSGVSETQYF. Written as DNA, the CDR3 is TGTGCCAGCAGCGTAGGGGCCGGGACTAGCGGAGTTAGCGAGACCCAGTACTTC. The complete variable domain, with remaining parts taken from reference TRBV9 and TRBJ2-5, reads DSGVTQTPKHLITATGQRVTLRCSPRSGDLSVYWYQQSLDQGLQFLIQYYNGEERAKGNILERFSAQQFPDLHSELNLSSLELGDSALYFCASSVGAGTSGVSETQYFGPGTRLLVL.